This T cell receptor beta chain appears in the sequencing data of a study of human T cells and chemical hapten exposure. In the study overall: Upper back patch tests used 0.01% DPC, scored after 6 days. Study results and limitations: Significantly more large CDR3 similarity clusters were formed by expanded TCRs than by controls.

The CDR3 extends over 15 amino acids. CDR1 and CDR2 from the germline V gene are LGHNA and YSLEER. Trimming stripped 0 bases from V and 6 bases from J, with 9 bases between. TCRdb itself ran the RACE reads through MiXCR, one entry per CDR3 protein. The data hold 50,000 to 75,000 distinct CDR3 sequences, with about 11% observed a single time. Stated time point: patch test 3, about 24 weeks after DPC sensitization. Sample treatment: therapeutic diphenylcyclopropenone sensitization with weekly scalp DPC. In every case, blood was obtained before the patch test was applied. This clonotype showed up many times. Its antigen is not identified.

This receptor was identified in a woman in her twenties or thirties with alopecia areata. Some clones in this sample may be carry-over from other donors' samples. Specimen: whole blood, collected in connection with sensitization to the hapten diphenylcyclopropenone (DPC). The chain employs TRBV4-3 and TRBJ1-6; D is undetermined. This CDR3 reads CASSQDHQTNSPLHF. CDR3 bases: TGCGCCAGCAGCCAAGATCATCAGACTAATTCACCCCTCCACTTT.